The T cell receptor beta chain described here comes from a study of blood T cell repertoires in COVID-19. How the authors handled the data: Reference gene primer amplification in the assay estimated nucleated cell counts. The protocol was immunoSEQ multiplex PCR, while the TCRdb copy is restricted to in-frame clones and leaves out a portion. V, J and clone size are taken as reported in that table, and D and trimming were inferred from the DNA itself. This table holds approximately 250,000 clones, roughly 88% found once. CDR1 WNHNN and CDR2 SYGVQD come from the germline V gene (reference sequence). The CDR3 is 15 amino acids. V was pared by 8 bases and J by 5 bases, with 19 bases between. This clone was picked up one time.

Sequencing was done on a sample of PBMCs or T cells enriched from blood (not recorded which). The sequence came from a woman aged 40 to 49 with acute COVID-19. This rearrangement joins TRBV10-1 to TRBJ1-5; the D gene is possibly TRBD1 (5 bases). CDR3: CASRGSYLPDQPQHF. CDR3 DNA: TGCGCCAGCCGGGGGTCGTACCTACCCGATCAGCCCCAGCATTTT.